This T cell receptor (beta chain) derives from a study of T-cell reconstitution after alpha-beta-depleted transplantation in children. The TCRbeta library was prepared with unique molecular identifiers. TCRdb recomputed calls from the PCR reads with MiXCR, one row per CDR3 protein. The table includes about 470,000 distinct CDR3 sequences, over 40% detected once. The V gene's germline CDR1 is SGHAT and CDR2 FQNNGV. Between the trimmed V and J ends, which lost 5 bases and 10 bases, there was a span of 14 bases. This CDR3 has 12 residues. The sequence came from a girl aged 2-10 years with aplastic anemia, due to receive a stem cell transplant. The gene calls are TRBV11-2 and TRBJ1-2, with D hard to call. The sample was PBMCs, taken before TCRalphabeta/CD19-depleted stem cell transplant. The CDR3 nucleotides are TGTGCCAGCAGCCATTCCCCGGGGTTCTACACCTTC. Its translation is CASSHSPGFYTF.